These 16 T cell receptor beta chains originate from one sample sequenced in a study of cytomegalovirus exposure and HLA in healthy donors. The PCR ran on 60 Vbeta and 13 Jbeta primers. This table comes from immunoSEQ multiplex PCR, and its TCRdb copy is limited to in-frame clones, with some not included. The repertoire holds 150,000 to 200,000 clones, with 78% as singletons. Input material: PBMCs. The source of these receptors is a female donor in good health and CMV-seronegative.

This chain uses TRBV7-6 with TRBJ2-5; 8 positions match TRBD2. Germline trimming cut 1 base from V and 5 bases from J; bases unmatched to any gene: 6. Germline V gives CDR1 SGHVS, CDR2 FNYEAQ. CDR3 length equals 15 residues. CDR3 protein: CASSLEAGRGETQYF. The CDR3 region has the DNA TGTGCCAGCAGCTTAGAGGCCGGGAGGGGTGAGACCCAGTACTTC.

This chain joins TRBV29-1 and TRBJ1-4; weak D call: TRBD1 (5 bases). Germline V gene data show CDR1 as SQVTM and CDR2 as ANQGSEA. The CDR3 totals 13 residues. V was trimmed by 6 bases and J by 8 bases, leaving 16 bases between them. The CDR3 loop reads CSVVKGKGEKLFF. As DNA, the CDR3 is TGCAGCGTGGTAAAAGGGAAGGGGGAAAAACTGTTTTTT.

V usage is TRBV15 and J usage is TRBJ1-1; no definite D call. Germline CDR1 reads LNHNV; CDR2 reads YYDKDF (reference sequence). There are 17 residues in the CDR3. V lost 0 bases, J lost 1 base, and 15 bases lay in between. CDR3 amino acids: CATSRDLASGGNTEAFF. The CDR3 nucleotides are TGTGCCACCAGCAGAGATCTCGCCTCTGGAGGGAACACTGAAGCTTTCTTT.

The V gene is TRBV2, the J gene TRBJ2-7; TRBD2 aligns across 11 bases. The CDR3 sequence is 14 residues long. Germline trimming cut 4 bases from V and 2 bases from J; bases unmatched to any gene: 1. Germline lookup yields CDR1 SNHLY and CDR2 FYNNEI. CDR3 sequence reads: CASSAGLAAYEQYF. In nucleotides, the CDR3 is TGTGCCAGCAGTGCGGGACTAGCGGCCTACGAGCAGTACTTC.

CDR3 amino acids: CASSQDRLAGTYEQYF. CDR3 DNA: TGCGCCAGCAGCCAAGATAGGCTAGCCGGCACCTACGAGCAGTACTTC. The V and J genes are TRBV4-3 and TRBJ2-7; D may be TRBD2 (5 bases). V lost 0 bases to trimming and J lost 2 bases, with 14 bases between them. The CDR3 spans 16 residues. In germline, CDR1 is LGHNA, CDR2 YSLEER.

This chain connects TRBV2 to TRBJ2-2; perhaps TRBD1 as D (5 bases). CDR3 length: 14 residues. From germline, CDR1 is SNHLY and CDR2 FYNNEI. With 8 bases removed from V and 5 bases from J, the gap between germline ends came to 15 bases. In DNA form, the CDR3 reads TGTGCCAGCTCTTGGACACCTACAACCGGGGAGCTGTTTTTT. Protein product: CASSWTPTTGELFF. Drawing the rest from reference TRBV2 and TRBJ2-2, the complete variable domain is EPEVTQTPSHQVTQMGQEVILRCVPISNHLYFYWYRQILGQKVEFLVSFYNNEISEKSEIFDDQFSVERPDGSNFTLKIRSTKLEDSAMYFCASSWTPTTGELFFGEGSRLTVL.

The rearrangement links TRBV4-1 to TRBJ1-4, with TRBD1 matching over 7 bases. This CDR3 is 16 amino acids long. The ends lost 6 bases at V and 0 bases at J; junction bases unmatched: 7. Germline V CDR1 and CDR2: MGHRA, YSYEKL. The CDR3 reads CASRPPGQTTNEKLFF. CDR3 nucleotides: TGCGCCAGCAGGCCACCGGGACAGACAACTAATGAAAAACTGTTTTTT.

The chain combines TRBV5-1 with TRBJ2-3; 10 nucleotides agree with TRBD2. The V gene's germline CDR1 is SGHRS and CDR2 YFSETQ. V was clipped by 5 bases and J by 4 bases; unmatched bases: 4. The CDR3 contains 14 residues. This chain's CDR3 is CASRDLAGADTQYF. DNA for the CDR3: TGCGCCAGCAGAGATCTAGCGGGAGCAGATACGCAGTATTTT. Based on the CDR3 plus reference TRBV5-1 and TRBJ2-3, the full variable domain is KAGVTQTPRYLIKTRGQQVTLSCSPISGHRSVSWYQQTPGQGLQFLFEYFSETQRNKGNFPGRFSGRQFSNSRSEMNVSTLELGDSALYLCASRDLAGADTQYFGPGTRLTVL.

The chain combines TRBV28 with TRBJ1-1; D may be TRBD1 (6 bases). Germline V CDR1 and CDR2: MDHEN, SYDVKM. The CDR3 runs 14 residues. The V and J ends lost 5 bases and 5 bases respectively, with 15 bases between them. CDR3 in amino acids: CASSPRTAHTEAFF. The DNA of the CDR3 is TGTGCCAGCAGTCCCCGGACAGCGCATACTGAAGCTTTCTTT.

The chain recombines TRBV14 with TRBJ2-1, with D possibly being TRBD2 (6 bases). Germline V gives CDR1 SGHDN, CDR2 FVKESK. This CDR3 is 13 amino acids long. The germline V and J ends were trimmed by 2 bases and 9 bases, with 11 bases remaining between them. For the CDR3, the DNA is TGTGCCAGCAGCCAATCGCGGGGCGGTGAGCAGTTCTTC. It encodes CASSQSRGGEQFF. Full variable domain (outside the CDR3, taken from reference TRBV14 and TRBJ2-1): EAGVTQFPSHSVIEKGQTVTLRCDPISGHDNLYWYRRVMGKEIKFLLHFVKESKQDESGMPNNRFLAERTGGTYSTLKVQPAELEDSGVYFCASSQSRGGEQFFGPGTRLTVL.

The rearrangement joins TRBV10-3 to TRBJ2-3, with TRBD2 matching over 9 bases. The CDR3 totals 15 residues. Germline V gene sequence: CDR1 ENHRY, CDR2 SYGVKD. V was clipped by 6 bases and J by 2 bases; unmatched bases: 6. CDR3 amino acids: CAISPTSGPTDTQYF. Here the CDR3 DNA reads TGTGCCATCAGCCCGACTAGCGGACCCACAGATACGCAGTATTTT.

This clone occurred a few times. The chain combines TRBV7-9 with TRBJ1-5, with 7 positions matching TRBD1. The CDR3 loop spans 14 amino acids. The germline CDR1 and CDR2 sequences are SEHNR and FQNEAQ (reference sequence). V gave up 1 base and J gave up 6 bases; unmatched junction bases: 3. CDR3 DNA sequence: TGTGCCAGCAGCTTAGAGACAGGGACTCAGCCCCAGCATTTT. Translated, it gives CASSLETGTQPQHF.

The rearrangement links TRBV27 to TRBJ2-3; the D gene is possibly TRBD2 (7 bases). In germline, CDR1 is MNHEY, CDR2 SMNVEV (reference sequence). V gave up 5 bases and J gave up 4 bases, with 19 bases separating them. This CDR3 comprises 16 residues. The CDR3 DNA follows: TGTGCCAGCAGTCTCCTGGGGGGGCGGGGTCCAGATACGCAGTATTTT. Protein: CASSLLGGRGPDTQYF.

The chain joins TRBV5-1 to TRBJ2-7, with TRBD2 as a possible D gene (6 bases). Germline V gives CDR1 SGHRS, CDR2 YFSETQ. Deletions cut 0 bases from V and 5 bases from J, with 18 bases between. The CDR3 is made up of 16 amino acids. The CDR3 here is CASSLGLPGSSDEQYF. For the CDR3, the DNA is TGCGCCAGCAGCTTGGGACTACCCGGGAGCAGCGACGAGCAGTACTTC. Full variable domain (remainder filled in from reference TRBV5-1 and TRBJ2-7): KAGVTQTPRYLIKTRGQQVTLSCSPISGHRSVSWYQQTPGQGLQFLFEYFSETQRNKGNFPGRFSGRQFSNSRSEMNVSTLELGDSALYLCASSLGLPGSSDEQYFGPGTRLTVT.

The CDR3 coding sequence is TGCGCCAGCAACTCGACTAGCGGGGGTTCCACAGATACGCAGTATTTT. Protein: CASNSTSGGSTDTQYF. The chain combines TRBV23-1 with TRBJ2-3; 12 bases are a match to TRBD2. TRBV23-1 counts as an open reading frame of uncertain function. This CDR3 has 16 amino acids. V was clipped by 7 bases and J by 2 bases; unmatched bases: 7.

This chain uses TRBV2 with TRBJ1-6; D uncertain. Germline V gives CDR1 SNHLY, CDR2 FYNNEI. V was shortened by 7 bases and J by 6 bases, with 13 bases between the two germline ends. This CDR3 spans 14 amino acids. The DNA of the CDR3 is TGTGCCAGCATTCGGGAGAAGCTTAATTCACCCCTCCACTTT. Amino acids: CASIREKLNSPLHF.